A single sample is the source of the 17 T cell receptor beta chains below, sequenced in a study of patients and donors after allogeneic stem cell transplantation. In TCRdb, the RT-PCR reads were re-called with MiXCR into one record per CDR3 protein. This sample has approximately 410,000 distinct CDR3 sequences, with 15% to 20% found just once. The sequenced sample consisted of blood, either unsorted or a sorted T cell fraction (not recorded which). These receptors were taken from a human donor who was either an allogeneic HSCT recipient or a stem cell or donor lymphocyte infusion donor (not recorded which). It is not recorded whose cells these are; they may come from a transplant donor.

This clonotype was recorded many times. A read error may account for a junction end that differs from germline. The rearrangement links TRBV12-3 or TRBV12-4 to TRBJ2-1; 7 bases align to TRBD2. This CDR3 is built from 11 residues. CDR3 amino acids: CASSPGLVRVF. The CDR3 DNA is TGTGCCAGCAGTCCCGGACTAGTAAGGGTCTTC.

This clonotype was picked up a small number of times. This chain joins TRBV7-9 and TRBJ2-1; D ambiguous. V was cut by 1 base and J by 8 bases, with 12 bases left in between. This CDR3 region has 14 residues. The germline V gene has CDR1 SEHNR and CDR2 FQNEAQ (reference sequence). The CDR3 coding sequence is TGTGCCAGCAGCTTAGACACATTCTGGGATGAGCAGTTCTTC. As protein: CASSLDTFWDEQFF.

The rearrangement links TRBV21-1 to TRBJ1-2; the tabulated D call, TRBD1, remains unverified against the DNA. TRBV21-1 is recorded as a pseudogene. This CDR3 region has 14 residues. CDR3 region: CASSRTQGVDGYTF. The CDR3 DNA reads as TGTGCCAGCAGCAGGACACAGGGAGTTGATGGCTACACCTTC.

Note on this clonotype: This may be a read error: a much more frequent sequence differs by one nucleotide. V and J are TRBV29-1 and TRBJ2-2; 8 nucleotides agree with TRBD1. The CDR3 has 13 amino acids. CDR1 is SQVTM and CDR2 is ANQGSEA in the germline V gene. CDR3 DNA sequence: TGCAGAGTGGGGACAGGGAACACCGGGGAGCTGTTTTTT. Translating gives CRVGTGNTGELFF.

The V call is TRBV27, the J call TRBJ1-2, with 7 bases that match TRBD1. Germline assignment: CDR1 MNHEY and CDR2 SMNVEV (reference sequence). The CDR3 contains 15 residues. The V and J ends lost 4 bases and 3 bases, in that order; junction bases with no gene match: 8. The DNA for the CDR3 is TGTGCCAGCAGTTCCTCCGGGACAGACTACTATGGCTACACCTTC. Protein sequence: CASSSSGTDYYGYTF.

This clonotype has a count of ten or more. The chain combines TRBV5-6 with TRBJ2-1, with TRBD1 as a possible D gene (5 bases). Germline CDR1 reads SGHDT; CDR2 reads YYEEEE. Trimming took 4 bases from V and 0 from J, leaving 11 bases between them. CDR3 length: 15 amino acids. The CDR3 sequence is CASSPDIFSYNEQFF. The CDR3 coding sequence is TGTGCCAGCAGCCCGGACATCTTCTCCTACAATGAGCAGTTCTTC.

This clonotype was counted at least ten times. The chain carries TRBV7-2 and TRBJ2-7, with 9 bases lining up with TRBD1. Germline V CDR1 and CDR2: SGHTA, FQGNSA. The trim removed 5 bases at V and 2 bases at J, leaving 4 bases unmatched. The CDR3 covers 14 residues. The CDR3 reads CASSNGQGPYEQYF. The CDR3 nucleotides are TGTGCCAGCAGCAATGGACAGGGGCCCTACGAGCAGTACTTC.

This clonotype was detected a few times. This chain uses TRBV7-8 with TRBJ2-3; D is possibly TRBD2 (7 bases). V lost 4 bases, J lost 6 bases, and 20 bases lay in between. Looked up from germline, CDR1 is SGHVS and CDR2 is FQNEAQ. The CDR3 spans 16 residues. CDR3 residues: CASSWGASGSLDTQYF. The CDR3 nucleotides read TGTGCCAGCAGCTGGGGGGCTAGCGGTTCCCTCGATACGCAGTATTTT. Drawing the rest from reference TRBV7-8 and TRBJ2-3, the complete variable domain is GAGVSQSPRYKVAKRGQDVALRCDPISGHVSLFWYQQALGQGPEFLTYFQNEAQLDKSGLPSDRFFAERPEGSVSTLKIQRTQQEDSAVYLCASSWGASGSLDTQYFGPGTRLTVL.

This clonotype showed up many times. The genes are TRBV3-1 and TRBJ2-2; 9 bases align to TRBD1. V lost 1 base, J lost 0 bases, and 0 bases stayed unmatched. The CDR3 runs to 16 residues. Germline CDR1 is LGHDT and CDR2 is YNNKEL (reference sequence). In DNA form, the CDR3 reads TGTGCCAGCAGCCAAGGGACAGGGGCGAACACCGGGGAGCTGTTTTTT. This encodes CASSQGTGANTGELFF.

The J gene is TRBJ2-5, the V gene TRBV29-1; D remains ambiguous. This CDR3 has 14 residues. The germline V and J ends were trimmed by 2 bases and 2 bases, with 12 bases remaining between them. CDR1 and CDR2 (germline): SQVTM, ANQGSEA. The CDR3 sequence is CSVEIARRQETQYF. The DNA for the CDR3 is TGCAGCGTTGAAATAGCACGGAGACAAGAGACCCAGTACTTC.

This clonotype was seen many times. V usage is TRBV25-1 and J usage is TRBJ2-5, with D perhaps matching TRBD1 (6 bases). Looked up from germline, CDR1 is MGHDK and CDR2 is SYGVNS. V was pared by 8 bases and J by 1 base, with 20 bases between. The CDR3 covers 16 residues. The chain's CDR3 is CASETTGGQLQETQYF. CDR3 DNA: TGTGCCAGCGAAACTACCGGAGGACAGCTCCAAGAGACCCAGTACTTC.

This rearrangement joins TRBV20-1 to TRBJ1-5; unclear D gene. Germline CDR1 is DFQATT and CDR2 is SNEGSKA (reference sequence). Trimming took off 6 bases at V and 2 bases at J, with 20 bases between the two ends. This CDR3 region has 16 residues. The CDR3, as DNA: TGCAGTGCCACGCGGTCCACCTTAACGGGCAATCAGCCCCAGCATTTT. This sequence encodes CSATRSTLTGNQPQHF.

A few counts support this clonotype. V usage is TRBV12-3 or TRBV12-4 and J usage is TRBJ2-7, with unresolved D. Between the trimmed V and J ends, which lost 6 bases and 2 bases, there was a span of 14 bases. This CDR3 contains 14 residues. CDR3 bases: TGTGCCAGCAGCCGAAACTCTTTTACCTACGAGCAGTACTTC. Its translation: CASSRNSFTYEQYF.

To note about this clonotype: One end of the junction fails to match germline, which may point to a read error. The J gene is TRBJ2-7, the V gene TRBV29-1; D is unclear. Per germline, CDR1 SQVTM and CDR2 ANQGSEA. This CDR3 contains 11 residues. In nucleotides, the CDR3 is TGCAGCGTTGGGCAGAGCTCCTACGAGCAGTTC. Amino acid sequence: CSVGQSSYEQF.

This clonotype occurred a few times. This chain links TRBV19 with TRBJ1-5; D is uncertain. CDR1 is LNHDA, CDR2 SQIVND, per germline (reference sequence). This CDR3 region has 13 residues. V lost 5 bases to trimming and J lost 8 bases, with 13 bases between them. The CDR3 DNA sequence: TGTGCCAGTAGTCGTTTTTGGGGTGAGCCCCAGCATTTT. As protein: CASSRFWGEPQHF.

This chain links TRBV2 with TRBJ2-2, with D possibly matching TRBD2 (6 bases). Looked up from germline, CDR1 is SNHLY and CDR2 is FYNNEI. CDR3 length equals 16 residues. V dropped 4 bases and J dropped 1 base, with 13 bases sitting between them. CDR3 bases: TGTGCCAGCAGTGCCACCGGGACTCTGAACACCGGGGAGCTGTTTTTT. Its translation: CASSATGTLNTGELFF.

Many counts were recorded for this clonotype. The chain joins TRBV4-3 to TRBJ2-1; 11 bases map to TRBD2. J was trimmed by 0 bases and V by 3 bases; bases with no gene match: 10. The CDR3 consists of 19 residues. CDR1 and CDR2 (germline): LGHNA, YSLEER. The CDR3 loop reads CASSQLLAGAFSSYNEQFF. In DNA, the CDR3 is TGCGCCAGCAGCCAGTTACTAGCGGGGGCCTTCAGCTCCTACAATGAGCAGTTCTTC.